What follows are 28 T cell receptor beta chains derived from one specimen sequenced in a study of T cell responses to AZD1222 COVID-19 vaccine. TCRdb keeps only in-frame clones here, not all; method: immunoSEQ multiplex PCR. The table records 130,000 to 150,000 clones, about 92% of them present only once. Sequencing used peripheral blood, obtained on day 0 of AZD1222 vaccination. Every receptor here comes from an adult in good health.

The chain links TRBV20-1 to TRBJ2-1, with D uncertain. Germline lookup yields CDR1 DFQATT and CDR2 SNEGSKA (reference sequence). Trimming removed 3 bases from V and 5 bases from J, with 8 bases in between. This CDR3 is built from 12 residues. The CDR3 sequence: CSASLGNNEQFF. The DNA of the CDR3 is TGCAGTGCTAGTCTGGGCAACAATGAGCAGTTCTTC.

This chain uses TRBV2 with TRBJ2-7; no clear D gene. V was trimmed by 7 bases and J by 7 bases, leaving 8 bases between them. This CDR3 is 10 amino acids long. Germline lookup yields CDR1 SNHLY and CDR2 FYNNEI. The CDR3 region is CASMKEEQYF. DNA for the CDR3: TGTGCCAGCATGAAGGAGGAGCAGTACTTC. Complete variable domain (other parts from reference TRBV2 and TRBJ2-7): EPEVTQTPSHQVTQMGQEVILRCVPISNHLYFYWYRQILGQKVEFLVSFYNNEISEKSEIFDDQFSVERPDGSNFTLKIRSTKLEDSAMYFCASMKEEQYFGPGTRLTVT.

The J gene is TRBJ2-2, the V gene TRBV5-5, with D possibly being TRBD2 (5 bases). Germline CDR1 is SGHKS and CDR2 is YYEKEE (reference sequence). The CDR3 is 14 amino acids. V was pared by 6 bases and J by 4 bases, with 13 bases between. CDR3 in DNA: TGTGCCAGCACCTCGGGAAGCATCACCGGGGAGCTGTTTTTT. Translation: CASTSGSITGELFF.

This chain links TRBV6-5 with TRBJ2-7, with 9 bases identical to TRBD1. Per germline, CDR1 MNHEY and CDR2 SVGAGI. The CDR3 totals 15 residues. V trimming: 7 bases; J trimming: 2 bases; junction bases outside the gene matches: 9. Here the CDR3 DNA reads TGTGCCAGCACCTCCCTGGGACAGGGTCCCTACGAGCAGTACTTC. This gives the protein CASTSLGQGPYEQYF.

The rearrangement links TRBV6-6 to TRBJ2-1; D unclear. Germline V gene data show CDR1 as MNHNY and CDR2 as SVGAGI (reference sequence). This CDR3 has 13 amino acids. Trimming took 7 bases from V and 12 from J, leaving 19 bases between them. The CDR3 bases are TGTGCCAGCACCACTCCCCGGATTGGCGGGCAGTTCTTC. Translation: CASTTPRIGGQFF.

This chain joins TRBV6-5 and TRBJ2-5, with D uncertain. The CDR3 covers 14 residues. Germline CDR1 is MNHEY and CDR2 is SVGAGI. Trimming removed 8 bases at V and 2 bases at J, with 15 bases between. The CDR3 DNA reads as TGTGCCAGCCCTGCGTTGGAATATCAAGAGACCCAGTACTTC. This sequence encodes CASPALEYQETQYF.

This clone was detected once. The V and J genes are TRBV3-1 (or the pseudogene TRBV3-2) and TRBJ2-7; 9 bases are a match to TRBD2. With V trimmed by 0 bases and J by 1 base, 4 bases remained unmatched. The germline gives CDR1 LGHDT, CDR2 YNNKEL (reference sequence). The CDR3 loop spans 16 amino acids. The CDR3 here is CASSQDFLAGSYEQYF. In DNA form, the CDR3 reads TGTGCCAGCAGCCAAGACTTCCTAGCGGGGTCCTACGAGCAGTACTTC.

Here the CDR3 reads CASSQGVSTYNEQFF. The CDR3 DNA is TGCGCCAGCAGCCAAGGGGTCTCGACTTACAATGAGCAGTTCTTC. The rearrangement uses TRBV4-3 and TRBJ2-1, with D unresolved. The V end lost 1 base, the J end lost 4 bases, and 11 bases lay between the germline ends. The CDR3 consists of 15 residues. Per the germline V gene, CDR1 is LGHNA and CDR2 is YSLEER.

V usage is TRBV28 and J usage is TRBJ1-4, with 9 bases fitting TRBD1. The J segment lost 8 bases and the V segment lost 6 bases, leaving 13 bases of the junction unmatched. Per the germline V gene, CDR1 is MDHEN and CDR2 is SYDVKM. The CDR3 loop spans 16 amino acids. In DNA form, the CDR3 reads TGTGCCAGCAGGACTCCTACAGGGGGCGCGGAGGAAAAACTGTTTTTT. Translated: CASRTPTGGAEEKLFF. Combining the CDR3 with reference TRBV28 and TRBJ1-4 gives the whole variable domain DVKVTQSSRYLVKRTGEKVFLECVQDMDHENMFWYRQDPGLGLRLIYFSYDVKMKEKGDIPEGYSVSREKKERFSLILESASTNQTSMYLCASRTPTGGAEEKLFFGSGTQLSVL.

V is TRBV20-1 and J is TRBJ1-5; D not resolved. V shed 5 bases and J shed 7 bases, with 9 bases lying between them. This CDR3 is 11 amino acids long. In germline, CDR1 is DFQATT, CDR2 SNEGSKA (reference sequence). The CDR3 loop is CSASLGQPQHF. The CDR3 DNA sequence: TGCAGTGCTTCCCTGGGGCAGCCCCAGCATTTT.

This clone was counted once. This sequence joins TRBV18 and TRBJ2-3, with 11 bases identical to TRBD2. The CDR3 is 16 amino acids. V lost 5 bases and J lost 2; bases outside the gene matches: 6. Per the germline V gene, CDR1 is KGHSH and CDR2 is LQKENI. In DNA, the CDR3 is TGTGCCAGCTCATCCCAGACTAGCGGGGCCACAGATACGCAGTATTTT. Translated: CASSSQTSGATDTQYF.

The J gene is TRBJ1-5, the V gene TRBV27; 10 bases align to TRBD1. J was trimmed by 7 bases and V by 6 bases; bases with no gene match: 3. The CDR3 loop spans 13 amino acids. The germline gives CDR1 MNHEY, CDR2 SMNVEV (reference sequence). The CDR3 DNA follows: TGTGCCAGCAGGGGACAGGGGCACCAGCCCCAGCATTTT. This gives the protein CASRGQGHQPQHF.

The rearrangement uses TRBV6-2 or TRBV6-3 and TRBJ2-5, with 8 bases matching TRBD1. Per germline, CDR1 MNHEY and CDR2 SVGEGT. The CDR3 has 15 amino acids. V trimming: 5 bases; J trimming: 1 base; junction bases outside the gene matches: 6. CDR3 sequence: CASSDRDRLQETQYF. CDR3 DNA sequence: TGTGCCAGCAGTGACCGGGACAGGCTCCAAGAGACCCAGTACTTC.

The chain uses TRBV7-9 and TRBJ1-2; no definite D call. The V end lost 5 bases, the J end lost 4 bases, and 8 bases lay between the germline ends. The CDR3 consists of 12 residues. Germline V gives CDR1 SEHNR, CDR2 FQNEAQ (reference sequence). DNA of the CDR3: TGTGCCAGCAGCCGCCCGGGCTATGGCTACACCTTC. This encodes CASSRPGYGYTF.

This chain uses TRBV13 with TRBJ2-1; D unclear. Germline V CDR1 and CDR2: PRHDT, FYEKMQ (reference sequence). The V end lost 4 bases, the J end lost 0 bases, and 13 bases lay between the germline ends. CDR3 length: 16 residues. CDR3 amino acids: CASSSQSLTSYNEQFF. In DNA, the CDR3 is TGTGCCAGCAGCTCCCAGTCACTTACCTCCTACAATGAGCAGTTCTTC.

This clone occurred a few times. CDR3 nucleotides: TGTGCCAGCAGTTACTCGGAGGGGGCAGAGGGAGAGCAGTTCTTC. Translation: CASSYSEGAEGEQFF. This chain uses TRBV6-2 or TRBV6-3 with TRBJ2-1; a possible D gene is TRBD1 (7 bases). Germline V gene lookup returns CDR1 MNHEY and CDR2 SVGEGT. With 0 bases removed from V and 10 bases from J, the gap between germline ends came to 16 bases. The length of the CDR3 is 15 residues.

V and J are TRBV19 and TRBJ2-3, with 10 positions matching TRBD2. Germline V lookup: CDR1 LNHDA, CDR2 SQIVND (reference sequence). V gave up 9 bases and J gave up 1 base; unmatched junction bases: 7. The CDR3 totals 15 residues. The DNA of the CDR3 is TGTGCCAGCAAAGGCACTAGCGGGGGCACAGATACGCAGTATTTT. It specifies CASKGTSGGTDTQYF.

The rearrangement links TRBV7-2 to TRBJ1-1, with 8 nucleotides matching TRBD1. The germline CDR1 and CDR2 sequences are SGHTA and FQGNSA. The length of the CDR3 is 14 residues. The V segment lost 5 bases and the J segment 1 base; nucleotides outside the gene matches: 3. The CDR3 is CASSRRGPNTEAFF. Written as DNA, the CDR3 is TGTGCCAGCAGCCGCAGGGGGCCGAACACTGAAGCTTTCTTT.

The V gene is TRBV5-1, the J gene TRBJ1-1; 9 bases fit TRBD1. Germline V CDR1 and CDR2: SGHRS, YFSETQ. This CDR3 contains 16 residues. Trimming removed 4 bases from V and 5 bases from J; junction bases left unmatched: 12. CDR3 region: CASSTNRGRIGTEAFF. The CDR3 DNA follows: TGCGCCAGCAGCACCAACAGGGGGCGGATTGGGACTGAAGCTTTCTTT.

The CDR3 DNA follows: TGTGCCACCGGACAGAGAACAGATACGCAGTATTTT. This gives the protein CATGQRTDTQYF. The chain joins TRBV24-1 to TRBJ2-3; tentative D call: TRBD1 (6 bases). Looked up from germline, CDR1 is KGHDR and CDR2 is SFDVKD. The CDR3 loop spans 12 amino acids. The V gene lost 9 bases and the J gene lost 3 bases, with 9 bases spanning the gap.

The rearrangement joins TRBV6-6 to TRBJ1-1, with D possibly being TRBD1 (6 bases). The germline V gene has CDR1 MNHNY and CDR2 SVGAGI (reference sequence). Deletions cut 7 bases from V and 4 bases from J, with 16 bases between. The CDR3 length is 14 residues. CDR3 sequence (DNA): TGTGCCAGCAAGGGGGAGGTTTGGGCCACTGAAGCTTTCTTT. Its protein is CASKGEVWATEAFF.

The CDR3 region has the DNA TGTGCCAGCAGAGGACCCCGTGTCCTGAACACTGAAGCTTTCTTT. Translated: CASRGPRVLNTEAFF. The chain links TRBV2 to TRBJ1-1, with D unresolved. The CDR3 length is 15 residues. Germline V gene sequence: CDR1 SNHLY, CDR2 FYNNEI. Trimming stripped 6 bases from V and 0 bases from J, with 14 bases between.

The chain employs TRBV7-9 and TRBJ1-5; 11 bases are shared with TRBD1. V dropped 5 bases and J dropped 6; count of bases not matched to a gene: 9. CDR3 length: 16 residues. CDR1 and CDR2 (germline): SEHNR, FQNEAQ (reference sequence). As DNA, the CDR3 is TGTGCCAGCAGCGGCAGCGGACAGGGGGCGGGTCAGCCCCAGCATTTT. Its protein product is CASSGSGQGAGQPQHF.

The chain carries TRBV10-1 and TRBJ1-1; unclear D gene. V was trimmed by 3 bases and J by 1 base, leaving 6 bases between them. The CDR3 loop spans 13 amino acids. Per germline, CDR1 WNHNN and CDR2 SYGVQD (reference sequence). CDR3 protein: CASSDGGNTEAFF. The CDR3 bases are TGCGCCAGCAGTGACGGTGGGAACACTGAAGCTTTCTTT.

This clone has only one observation. The V call is TRBV15, the J call TRBJ1-2; D perhaps matches TRBD1 (6 bases). The CDR3 is made up of 16 amino acids. V was trimmed by 0 bases and J by 4 bases, leaving 15 bases between them. The germline V gene has CDR1 LNHNV and CDR2 YYDKDF (reference sequence). The CDR3 spells CATSRDIGGGGYGYTF. The CDR3 DNA reads as TGTGCCACCAGCAGAGATATTGGGGGGGGCGGCTATGGCTACACCTTC.

This rearrangement joins TRBV5-4 to TRBJ2-2; no reliable D call. Germline V CDR1 and CDR2: SGHNT, YYREEE (reference sequence). The length of the CDR3 is 14 residues. Trimming took 4 bases from V and 1 from J, leaving 8 bases between them. CDR3 in DNA: TGTGCCAGCAGCCCACGACAGAACACCGGGGAGCTGTTTTTT. Translating gives CASSPRQNTGELFF. Full variable domain (rest looked up from reference TRBV5-4 and TRBJ2-2): ETGVTQSPTHLIKTRGQQVTLRCSSQSGHNTVSWYQQALGQGPQFIFQYYREEENGRGNFPPRFSGLQFPNYSSELNVNALELDDSALYLCASSPRQNTGELFFGEGSRLTVL.

The chain joins TRBV6-5 to TRBJ2-5; D uncertain. This CDR3 spans 12 amino acids. Trimming stripped 7 bases from V and 5 bases from J, with 11 bases between. The germline V gene encodes CDR1 MNHEY and CDR2 SVGAGI. CDR3 coding DNA: TGTGCCAGCACGACTCAGTACGAGACCCAGTACTTC. Protein: CASTTQYETQYF.

The chain employs TRBV6-2 or TRBV6-3 and TRBJ1-1; TRBD1 is a possible D gene (5 bases). Deletions cut 2 bases from V and 0 bases from J, with 13 bases between. This CDR3 contains 16 residues. Germline values: CDR1 MNHEY, CDR2 SVGEGT. The DNA of the CDR3 is TGTGCCAGCAGTTACGGGAGGGCAGGGATGAACACTGAAGCTTTCTTT. Translation gives CASSYGRAGMNTEAFF.